The rows below give T cell receptor beta chains drawn from one sample of a study of vaccination and CD4 T cells after COVID-19. Using its own MiXCR run on the PCR reads, TCRdb lists one record per CDR3 protein. The sample includes about 21,000 distinct CDR3 sequences, more than 45% of them seen just once. These receptors have no identified antigens. Sequenced here: CD4+ T cells from blood, cultured in vitro, sampled about 7 months after SARS-CoV-2 vaccination. The receptors stem from a human donor who had recovered from COVID-19. Each CDR3 is given with its conserved first and last residue. D genes are given only for firm matches. Not every row has a clone size; where given, it reads once, few, many or a size class.

D gene	J gene	V gene	clone size	CDR3 DNA	CDR3 protein
.	TRBJ1-1	TRBV5-6	.	TGTGCCAGCAGCGAGATTACGGGAAAAGCTTTCTTT	CASSEITGKAFF
.	TRBJ1-1	TRBV7-2	few	TGTGCCAGCAGCTTATCCCCAACCAGGGGCGCTGAAGCTTTCTTT	CASSLSPTRGAEAFF
.	TRBJ2-3	TRBV28	few	TGTGCCAGCAGTTTGCAGGAGCCGAATACGCAGTATTTT	CASSLQEPNTQYF
.	TRBJ2-1	TRBV7-2	.	TGTGCCAGCAGCTTAGATGGCGGGAAACTTGGTAGTGAGCAGTTCTTC	CASSLDGGKLGSEQFF
.	TRBJ1-1	TRBV5-4	.	TGTGCCAGCAACCCGGGGACACCGAACACTGAAGCTTTCTTT	CASNPGTPNTEAFF
.	TRBJ1-5	TRBV15	few	TGTGCCACCAGCAGAGAGGACAGCCTCAATCAGCCCCAGCATTTT	CATSREDSLNQPQHF
.	TRBJ2-5	TRBV11-1	few	TGTGCCAGCAGCTTGGACTACCAAGAGACCCAGTACTTC	CASSLDYQETQYF
.	TRBJ1-5	TRBV4-1	.	TGCGCCAGCAGCCAGGGTCTAGGGGCTAATCAGCCCCAGCATTTT	CASSQGLGANQPQHF
TRBD1	TRBJ1-1	TRBV2	few	TGTGCCAGCAACAGGGGGCTGAACACTGAAGCTTTCTTT	CASNRGLNTEAFF
.	TRBJ1-2	TRBV6-5	.	TGTGCCAGCAGTTACATGGGTGGCTACACCTTC	CASSYMGGYTF
TRBD2	TRBJ2-5	TRBV7-2	.	TGTGCCAGCAGCTTAGTTCACGGGAGGCAAGAGACCCAGTACTTC	CASSLVHGRQETQYF
.	TRBJ1-1	TRBV20-1	.	TGCAGTGCTAGTCGTCAGATTTTCAACACTGAAGCTTTCTTT	CSASRQIFNTEAFF
.	TRBJ2-3	TRBV6-5	once	TGTGCCAGCAGTTCTAGGGTCACGCAGTATTTT	CASSSRVTQYF
.	TRBJ2-5	TRBV15	few	TGTGCCACCAGCAGAGATTGGGTGACCGGGACACCTCAAGAGACCCAGTACTTC	CATSRDWVTGTPQETQYF
.	TRBJ1-3	TRBV11-1	.	TGTGCCAGCAGCACACTATGGGGGGCTGAAAACACCATATATTTT	CASSTLWGAENTIYF
TRBD2	TRBJ2-1	TRBV20-1	once	TGCAGTGCTACTAGCGGTTACAATGAGCAGTTCTTC	CSATSGYNEQFF
.	TRBJ1-2	TRBV6-2/TRBV6-3	few	TGTGCCAGCAGTTACTCGAGTACGGATGATGGCTACACCTTC	CASSYSSTDDGYTF
TRBD1	TRBJ2-2	TRBV20-1	few	TGCAGTGCTAGAGGGGCAGGGGGCGCCACCGGGGAGCTGTTTTTT	CSARGAGGATGELFF
.	TRBJ1-2	TRBV6-1	.	TGTGCCAGCAGTGAAGGGGCCAGTAACTATGGCTACACCTTC	CASSEGASNYGYTF
.	TRBJ2-5	TRBV7-2	once	TGTGCCAGCAGCTTAGCTTCGGCCTTGGGGACCCAGTACTTC	CASSLASALGTQYF
.	TRBJ1-2	TRBV27	.	TGTGCCAGCAGTTACAAGGGGACCCTCTATGGCTACACCTTC	CASSYKGTLYGYTF
.	TRBJ2-1	TRBV20-1	.	TGCAGTGCTGAAGAGGCCCATCAAGGGGACAATGAGCAGTTCTTC	CSAEEAHQGDNEQFF
.	TRBJ2-3	TRBV4-3	few	TGCGCCAGCAGCCAAGATCCTAGAGGCACAGATACGCAGTATTTT	CASSQDPRGTDTQYF
.	TRBJ2-1	TRBV7-3	.	TGTGCCAGCAGCCCGGGGGGCGGGAGAGGGGCCAATGAGCAGTTCTTC	CASSPGGGRGANEQFF
TRBD1	TRBJ1-2	TRBV12-3/TRBV12-4	.	TGTGCCAGCAGGGAACAGGGGCGTGACTATGGCTACACCTTC	CASREQGRDYGYTF
.	TRBJ1-2	TRBV10-1	once	TGCGCCAGCCCACGATCGGAGTTAGACAGGCCCATACCTAACTATGGCTACACCTTC	CASPRSELDRPIPNYGYTF
TRBD2	TRBJ2-1	TRBV20-1	.	TGCAGTGCTAGCTGGCGGGAGGTCTCGGAGCAGTTCTTC	CSASWREVSEQFF
.	TRBJ2-5	TRBV6-2/TRBV6-3	.	TGTGCCAGCAGTTACTCCCTTGGGTCCCTCTATGAGGCAGACCAAGAGACCCAGTACTTC	CASSYSLGSLYEADQETQYF
.	TRBJ1-1	TRBV6-5	few	TGTGCCAGCAGTTACTCCAGGGGATTCACTGAAGCTTTCTTT	CASSYSRGFTEAFF
.	TRBJ2-1	TRBV1	once	TGCACCAGCAGCCAAGATAATCTAGCGGGGGTCTACAATGAGCAGTTCTTC	CTSSQDNLAGVYNEQFF
.	TRBJ2-5	TRBV7-2	.	TGTGCCAGCAGCTTAAGTTTTGGCAGAGGGCAAGAGACCCAGTACTTC	CASSLSFGRGQETQYF
.	TRBJ2-7	TRBV19	few	TGTGCCAGCCGGCGGAGACATCCAGACTACGAGCAGTACTTC	CASRRRHPDYEQYF
TRBD2	TRBJ2-3	TRBV20-1	.	TGCAGTGCCACGGACCCGAGGCTAGCGGCTACAGATACGCAGTATTTT	CSATDPRLAATDTQYF
.	TRBJ1-1	TRBV7-2	.	TGTGCCAGCAGCTTAGCAACCACAGCCGGGACTGAAGCTTTCTTT	CASSLATTAGTEAFF
.	TRBJ1-2	TRBV20-1	.	TGCAGTGCTCCGACAGGTCCCTATGGCTACACCTTC	CSAPTGPYGYTF
.	TRBJ1-6	TRBV28	few	TGTGCCAGCAGTTTGTCCGCGGATGGGGCCCTCCACTTT	CASSLSADGALHF
TRBD2	TRBJ2-1	TRBV6-2/TRBV6-3	.	TGTGCCAGCAGCTTAAGTTTAGCGGGAACGAATGAGCAGTTCTTC	CASSLSLAGTNEQFF
.	TRBJ1-6	TRBV7-8	few	TGTGCCAGCAGCTTTGGCCCCCGGGACGGTTCACCCCTCCACTTT	CASSFGPRDGSPLHF
TRBD2	TRBJ2-7	TRBV6-1	.	TGTGCCAGCAGTAAGCGGGGGGGTAATATCTACGAGCAGTACTTC	CASSKRGGNIYEQYF
.	TRBJ2-7	TRBV20-1	once	TGCAGTGCTAGGGGCAGGGGCGTCCACGAGCAGTACTTC	CSARGRGVHEQYF
TRBD2	TRBJ2-2	TRBV12-3/TRBV12-4	.	TGTGCCAGCAGTTTAGGGGCGGGAGGGCTGTTTTTT	CASSLGAGGLFF
TRBD1	TRBJ2-7	TRBV7-9	few	TGTGCCAGCAGCTCACTAGGGGGCCAAGGTCTCGAGCAGTACTTC	CASSSLGGQGLEQYF
.	TRBJ2-7	TRBV7-9	.	TGTGCCAGCAGCTTGGGAGGAGGCACCTCTTTCCACGAGCAGTACTTC	CASSLGGGTSFHEQYF